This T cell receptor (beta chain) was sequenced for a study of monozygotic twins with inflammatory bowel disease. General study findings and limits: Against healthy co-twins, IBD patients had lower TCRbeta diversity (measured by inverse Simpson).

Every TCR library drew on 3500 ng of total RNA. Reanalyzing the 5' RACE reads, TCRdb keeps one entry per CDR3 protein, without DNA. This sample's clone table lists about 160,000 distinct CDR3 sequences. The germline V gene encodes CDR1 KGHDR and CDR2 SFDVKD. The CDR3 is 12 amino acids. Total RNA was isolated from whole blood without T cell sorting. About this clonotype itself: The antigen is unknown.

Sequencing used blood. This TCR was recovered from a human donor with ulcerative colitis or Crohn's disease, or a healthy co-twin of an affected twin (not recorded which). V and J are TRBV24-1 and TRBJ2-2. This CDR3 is CATQGVTGELFF.